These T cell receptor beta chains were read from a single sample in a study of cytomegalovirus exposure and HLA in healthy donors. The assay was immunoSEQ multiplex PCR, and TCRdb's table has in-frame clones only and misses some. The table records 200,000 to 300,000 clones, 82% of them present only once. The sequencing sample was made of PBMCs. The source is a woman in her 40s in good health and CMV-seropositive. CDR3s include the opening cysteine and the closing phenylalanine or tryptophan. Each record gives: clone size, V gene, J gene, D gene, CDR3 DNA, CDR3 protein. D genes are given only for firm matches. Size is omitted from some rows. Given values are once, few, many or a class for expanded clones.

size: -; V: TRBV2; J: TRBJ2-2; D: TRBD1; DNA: TGTGCCAGCAGTTTGGGACAGGGAACCGGGGAGCTGTTTTTT; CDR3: CASSLGQGTGELFF
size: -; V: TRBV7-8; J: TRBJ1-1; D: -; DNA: TGTGCCAGCAGCTTAGGGCCCACTGAAGCTTTCTTT; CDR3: CASSLGPTEAFF
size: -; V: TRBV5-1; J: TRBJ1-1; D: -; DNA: TGCGCCAGCAGCGCACCGCGCAGCAGGGATCAAGCTTTCTTT; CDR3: CASSAPRSRDQAFF
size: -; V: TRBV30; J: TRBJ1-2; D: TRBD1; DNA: TGTGCCTCACCTACAGGGGTTGGCTATGGCTACACCTTC; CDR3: CASPTGVGYGYTF
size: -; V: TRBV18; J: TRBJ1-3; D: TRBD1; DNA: TGTGCCAGCTCACCTTTGGACAGGGTGACTGGAAACACCATATATTTT; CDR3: CASSPLDRVTGNTIYF
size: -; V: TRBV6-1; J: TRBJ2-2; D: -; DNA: TGTGCCAGCAGTGAAGGCGGGATTGGGCTACGGGGTCCCGGGGAGCTGTTTTTT; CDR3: CASSEGGIGLRGPGELFF
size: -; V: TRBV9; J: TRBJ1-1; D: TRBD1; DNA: TGTGCCAGCTGCCCAACAGGGGGGGACACTGAAGCTTTCTTT; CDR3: CASCPTGGDTEAFF
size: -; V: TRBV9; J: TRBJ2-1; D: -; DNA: TGTGCCAGCAGCGTAGGTCTTTATTGGCAGCGGAATGAGCAGTTCTTC; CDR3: CASSVGLYWQRNEQFF
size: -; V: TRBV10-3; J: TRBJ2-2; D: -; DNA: TGTGCCACGATAAAACAGGGAACGAACACCGGGGAGCTGTTTTTT; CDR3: CATIKQGTNTGELFF
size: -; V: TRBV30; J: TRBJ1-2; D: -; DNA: TGTGCCTGTCCGGGGTCGGGCTTCTATGGCTACACCTTC; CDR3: CACPGSGFYGYTF
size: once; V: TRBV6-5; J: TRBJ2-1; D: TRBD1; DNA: TGTGCCAGCAGTTACCGGACAGGGGTATTCAATGAGCAGTTCTTC; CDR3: CASSYRTGVFNEQFF
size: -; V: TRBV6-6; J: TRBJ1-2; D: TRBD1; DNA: TGTGCCAGCAGTTACGGGAGACAGGGTAATAACTATGGCTACACCTTC; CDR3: CASSYGRQGNNYGYTF
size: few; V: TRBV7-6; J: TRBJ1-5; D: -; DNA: TGTGCCAGCAGCTTAGGGAGAAGCAATCAGCCCCAGCATTTT; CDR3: CASSLGRSNQPQHF
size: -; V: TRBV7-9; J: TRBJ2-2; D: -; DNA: TGTGCCAGCAGCCGTATAAACACCGGGGAGCTGTTTTTT; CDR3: CASSRINTGELFF
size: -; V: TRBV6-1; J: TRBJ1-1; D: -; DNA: TGTGCCAGCAGTGACCCGAAGCAAGGACGGGCGGGGACTGAAGCTTTCTTT; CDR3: CASSDPKQGRAGTEAFF
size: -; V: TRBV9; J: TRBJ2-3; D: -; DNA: TGTGCCAGCAGCCCTCATGAGGGCGGGAGCACAGATACGCAGTATTTT; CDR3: CASSPHEGGSTDTQYF
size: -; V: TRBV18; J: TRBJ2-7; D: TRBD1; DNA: TGTGCCAGCTCACCCTTGGATCTAGGGGGCCAAGACGAGCAGTACTTC; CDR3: CASSPLDLGGQDEQYF
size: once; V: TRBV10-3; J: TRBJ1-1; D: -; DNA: TGTGCCATCAGGGGAGGTAGGGAAGGGACTGAAGCTTTCTTT; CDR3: CAIRGGREGTEAFF
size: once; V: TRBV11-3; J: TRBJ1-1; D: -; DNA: TGTGCCAGCAGCTTAGTGTCAGGGAACACTGAAGCTTTCTTT; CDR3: CASSLVSGNTEAFF
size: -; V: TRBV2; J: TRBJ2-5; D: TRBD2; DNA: TGTGCCAGCAGTGAAGCTAGCGGGGGTAGGGAGACCCAGTACTTC; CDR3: CASSEASGGRETQYF
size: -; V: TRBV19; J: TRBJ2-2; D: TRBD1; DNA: TGTGCCAGTAAAAGTGGAGACAGGGACACCGGGGAGCTGTTTTTT; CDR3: CASKSGDRDTGELFF
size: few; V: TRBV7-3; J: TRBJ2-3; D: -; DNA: TGTGCCAGCAGCCTACTAGCTTCTAGCACAGATACGCAGTATTTT; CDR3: CASSLLASSTDTQYF
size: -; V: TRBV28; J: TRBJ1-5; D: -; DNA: TGTGCCAGCAGCCGGCCAGGGGCAAGCAATCAGCCCCAGCATTTT; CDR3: CASSRPGASNQPQHF
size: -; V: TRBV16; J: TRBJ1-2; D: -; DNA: TGTGCCAGCAGCCCTTCAGGCACGTATGGCTACACCTTC; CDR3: CASSPSGTYGYTF
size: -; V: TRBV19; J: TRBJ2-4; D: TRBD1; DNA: TGTGCCAGTAGCCGAAACGAGGGGGCGGCCAAAAACATTCAGTACTTC; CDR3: CASSRNEGAAKNIQYF
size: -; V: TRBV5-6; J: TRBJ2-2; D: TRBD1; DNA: TGTGCCAGCAGCTGGGGACAGGGAAGGCAGGGCGGGGAGCTGTTTTTT; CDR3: CASSWGQGRQGGELFF
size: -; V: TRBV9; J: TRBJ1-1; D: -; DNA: TGTGCCAGCAGCCCCTCCCTAACTCCTAACACTGAAGCTTTCTTT; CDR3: CASSPSLTPNTEAFF
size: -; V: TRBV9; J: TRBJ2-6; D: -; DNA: TGTGCCAGCAGCGTAGGGAGCTCTGGGGCCAACGTCCTGACTTTC; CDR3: CASSVGSSGANVLTF
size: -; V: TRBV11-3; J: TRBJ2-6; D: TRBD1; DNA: TGTGCCAGCAGCCCAGGGGGCGCAGCTGGGGCCAACGTCCTGACTTTC; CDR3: CASSPGGAAGANVLTF
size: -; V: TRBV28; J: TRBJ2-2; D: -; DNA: TGTGCCAGCACCGAACTAGTAACTGGTCGGACCGGGGAGCTGTTTTTT; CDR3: CASTELVTGRTGELFF
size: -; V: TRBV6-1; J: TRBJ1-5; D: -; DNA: TGTGCCAGCAGTGTACCGACAGATAGCAATCAGCCCCAGCATTTT; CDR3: CASSVPTDSNQPQHF
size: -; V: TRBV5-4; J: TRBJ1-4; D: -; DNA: TGTGCCAGCAGCACCGGGGACGGTAGGGGGGAAAAACTGTTTTTT; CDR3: CASSTGDGRGEKLFF
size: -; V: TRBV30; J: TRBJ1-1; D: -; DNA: TGTGCCTGGAATCGGGGGATGAACACTGAAGCTTTCTTT; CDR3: CAWNRGMNTEAFF